This TCR beta chain stems from a study of T cells after posttransplantation cyclophosphamide. Whole-study findings and limits: Later blood repertoires were often dominated by clones from the donor CD8+ memory compartment. TRB clonality was highly associated with recipient CMV seropositivity and reactivation. Tissue-infiltrating T cells from skin or gut overlapped little with blood T cells.

Peripheral blood was collected from the related graft donor on the marrow donation day. As to this clone: Its antigen is undetermined.

The assay was immunoSEQ multiplex PCR, and TCRdb's table has in-frame clones only and misses some. The sample gives fewer than 40,000 clones, none seen only once, and the top ten clones hold 4.8%. The junction had 6 bases not matched to a gene; V was cut back by 6 bases and J by 0 bases. Germline V lookup: CDR1 SQVTM, CDR2 ANQGSEA. The CDR3 extends over 16 amino acids. The chain joins TRBV29-1 to TRBJ2-6; 9 bases map to TRBD2. Sequences were obtained from PBMCs. The TCR originated in a woman in her twenties or thirties in good health and a related stem cell transplant donor. CDR3 nucleotides: TGCAGCGTGTACCTAGCGGGGCGCTCTGGGGCCAACGTCCTGACTTTC. Translating gives CSVYLAGRSGANVLTF.